The 12 T cell receptor beta chains presented below share a single source sample, sequenced in a study of blood T cell repertoires in COVID-19. Profiling relied on immunoSEQ multiplex PCR, and the TCRdb table lists in-frame clones only, not all of them. This table has more than 300,000 clones, around 86% appearing once. Source material: PBMCs or T cells enriched from blood (not recorded which). The receptors derive from a woman between 45 and 65 years old who had recovered from COVID-19.

In nucleotides, the CDR3 is TGTGCCAGCAGTCATAGACAAGCCGAGCAGTACTTC. As protein: CASSHRQAEQYF. The chain is built from TRBV6-2 or TRBV6-3 and TRBJ2-7; no firm D call. With 5 bases removed from V and 6 bases from J, the gap between germline ends came to 11 bases. Germline V gene sequence: CDR1 MNHEY, CDR2 SVGEGT. The CDR3 extends over 12 amino acids.

This chain uses TRBV19 with TRBJ1-5, with D unclear. CDR3 size: 15 residues. The V and J ends lost 0 bases and 4 bases respectively, with 10 bases between them. Germline CDR1 is LNHDA and CDR2 is SQIVND (reference sequence). CDR3 nucleotide sequence: TGTGCCAGTAGTATAGAGGTGGCCCAAAATCAGCCCCAGCATTTT. Translation: CASSIEVAQNQPQHF.

This rearrangement joins TRBV7-3 to TRBJ1-2, with a weak D call TRBD1 (5 bases). The CDR3 consists of 15 residues. The germline V gene has CDR1 SGHTA and CDR2 FQGTGA. Trimming took off 4 bases at V and 4 bases at J, with 16 bases between the two ends. The CDR3 reads CASSSLIGVGYGYTF. The CDR3 DNA sequence: TGTGCCAGCAGCTCCCTTATAGGGGTGGGCTATGGCTACACCTTC.

The V call is TRBV7-8, the J call TRBJ1-1; 9 nucleotides agree with TRBD1. Germline-derived CDR1 and CDR2 are SGHVS and FQNEAQ. The trim removed 6 bases at V and 8 bases at J, leaving 10 bases unmatched. The CDR3 runs 14 residues. For the CDR3, the DNA is TGTGCCAGCAGTCACCAACAGGGGGCACTCGAAGCTTTCTTT. As protein: CASSHQQGALEAFF.

This clone was counted a few times. The CDR3 DNA follows: TGTGCCAGCAGTGAAAGGGACAGGGGGCGAACCGGGGAGCTGTTTTTT. Encoded protein: CASSERDRGRTGELFF. The chain links TRBV6-1 to TRBJ2-2; TRBD1 aligns across 12 bases. V shed 2 bases, J shed 5 bases, and the junction held 3 bases outside the gene matches. The germline gives CDR1 MNHNS, CDR2 SASEGT. The CDR3 totals 16 residues.

This CDR3 is CASSINAGFGNTIYF. The DNA of the CDR3 is TGTGCCAGTAGTATAAATGCGGGGTTTGGAAACACCATATATTTT. This chain connects TRBV19 to TRBJ1-3, with no clear D. V was trimmed by 2 bases and J by 3 bases, leaving 11 bases between them. This CDR3 is 15 amino acids long. CDR1 and CDR2 from the germline V gene are LNHDA and SQIVND (reference sequence).

J is TRBJ1-5 and V is TRBV29-1; D is possibly TRBD1 (6 bases). The CDR3 spans 13 residues. Germline CDR1 is SQVTM and CDR2 is ANQGSEA. V gave up 6 bases and J gave up 0 bases, with 9 bases separating them. The CDR3 DNA is TGCAGCGTCGGACAGAATAGCAATCAGCCCCAGCATTTT. Translating gives CSVGQNSNQPQHF.

V is TRBV5-1 and J is TRBJ1-2; weak D call: TRBD1 (5 bases). CDR1 and CDR2 from the germline V gene are SGHRS and YFSETQ. Trimming shortened V by 4 bases and J by 3 bases, and 16 bases separated the two germline ends. The CDR3 is 15 amino acids. In nucleotides, the CDR3 is TGCGCCAGCAGCCAAGGGGCGCCGGGGGACTATGGCTACACCTTC. Translation gives CASSQGAPGDYGYTF.

The chain links TRBV5-1 to TRBJ1-5; 7 bases are shared with TRBD1. Germline assignment: CDR1 SGHRS and CDR2 YFSETQ. There are 13 residues in the CDR3. J was trimmed by 7 bases and V by 7 bases; bases with no gene match: 8. As DNA, the CDR3 is TGCGCCAGCTCACAGGGGCCAGGACAGCCCCAGCATTTT. This translates into CASSQGPGQPQHF.

The chain is built from TRBV9 and TRBJ1-4; unclear D gene. Germline CDR1 is SGDLS and CDR2 is YYNGEE. CDR3 length: 16 residues. V was trimmed by 0 bases and J by 2 bases, leaving 11 bases between them. As DNA, the CDR3 is TGTGCCAGCAGCGTAGGGTACCGGGTTACTAATGAAAAACTGTTTTTT. Protein product: CASSVGYRVTNEKLFF.

The chain couples TRBV5-1 to TRBJ2-5; TRBD2 aligns across 8 bases. V shed 2 bases and J 2 bases; nucleotides not matched to a gene: 8. This CDR3 has 16 residues. Germline V gene data show CDR1 as SGHRS and CDR2 as YFSETQ. DNA of the CDR3: TGCGCCAGCAGCTTCGGGGGCGGGGGGTCTCAAGAGACCCAGTACTTC. Amino acid sequence: CASSFGGGGSQETQYF.

This rearrangement joins TRBV7-4 to TRBJ1-3; D is uncertain. Germline values: CDR1 SGHVT, CDR2 SQSDAQ. This CDR3 spans 17 amino acids. The V end lost 1 base, the J end lost 0 bases, and 13 bases lay between the germline ends. The CDR3 DNA sequence: TGTGCCAGCAGCTTAGATACCGGGTTTTGCTCTGGAAACACCATATATTTT. Its translation: CASSLDTGFCSGNTIYF.